The present T cell receptor beta chain was sequenced within a study of regulatory T cells in long-lasting Graves disease. Many counts were recorded for this clonotype. Time point in this sample: newly diagnosed GD, antithyroid drugs for less than 3 months. PBMC RNA was the source of the TCR library. Construction of the TCR beta libraries employed iRepertoire HTBI primers in conjunction with Arm-PCR of CDR3 regions. Original methodology: Identification across samples found 62 TRBV and 15 or so TRBJ segments. TCRdb re-called the multiplex PCR reads with MiXCR, one entry per CDR3 protein. The V and J calls were not made by the authors but by TCRdb's processing. Here the sample spans roughly 420,000 distinct CDR3 sequences, approximately 14% being singletons. There are 15 residues in the CDR3. Germline V gene lookup returns CDR1 SNHLY and CDR2 FYNNEI. V shed 6 bases and J 9 bases; nucleotides not matched to a gene: 10.

The sample was also reused in another study, on T cells in Graves' hyperthyroidism and ophthalmopathy. Turning to that study: TCR CDR3 underwent first-round RT-PCR with the HTBI primer set.

The rearrangement uses TRBV2 and TRBJ1-6, with 8 nucleotides matching TRBD1. The sequences come from peripheral blood mononuclear cells (PBMCs), collected at new diagnosis, from a patient treated with antithyroid drugs. This TCR derives from a woman aged 50 to 60 with Graves disease. The CDR3 loop reads CASSPTGESVSPLHF. The DNA of the CDR3 is TGTGCCAGCAGCCCGACAGGGGAAAGTGTTTCACCCCTCCACTTT.